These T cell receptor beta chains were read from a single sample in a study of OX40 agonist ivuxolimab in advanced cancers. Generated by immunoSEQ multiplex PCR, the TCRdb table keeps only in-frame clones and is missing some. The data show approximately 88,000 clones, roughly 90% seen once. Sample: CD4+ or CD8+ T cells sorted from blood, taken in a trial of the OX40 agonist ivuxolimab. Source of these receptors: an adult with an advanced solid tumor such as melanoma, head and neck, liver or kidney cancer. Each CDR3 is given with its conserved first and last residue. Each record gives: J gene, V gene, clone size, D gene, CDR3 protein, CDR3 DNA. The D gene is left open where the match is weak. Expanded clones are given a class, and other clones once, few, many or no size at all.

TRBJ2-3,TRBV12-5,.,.,CASGRATDTQYF,TGTGCTAGTGGCCGAGCCACAGATACGCAGTATTTT
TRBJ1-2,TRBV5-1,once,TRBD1,CASSLGGTVPNYGYTF,TGCGCCAGCAGCTTGGGCGGGACAGTTCCCAACTATGGCTACACCTTC
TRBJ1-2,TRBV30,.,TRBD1,CAWRRDRGLDGYTF,TGTGCCTGGAGGCGGGACAGGGGGCTCGATGGCTACACCTTC
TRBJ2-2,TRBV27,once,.,CASSLGYSNTGELFF,TGTGCCAGCAGTTTAGGATACAGCAACACCGGGGAGCTGTTTTTT
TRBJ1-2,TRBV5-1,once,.,CASSLDSPRVYGYTF,TGCGCCAGCAGCCTGGACAGCCCCCGGGTCTATGGCTACACCTTC
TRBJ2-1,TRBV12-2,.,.,CASRSDLGAGGRSYNEQFF,TGTGCAAGTCGCTCCGATCTTGGAGCGGGGGGGCGGTCCTACAATGAGCAGTTCTTC
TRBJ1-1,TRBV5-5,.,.,CASSLSPNTEAFF,TGTGCCAGCAGCTTGAGTCCGAACACTGAAGCTTTCTTT
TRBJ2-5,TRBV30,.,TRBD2,CAWQAGGPRETQYF,TGTGCCTGGCAAGCGGGAGGGCCGCGGGAGACCCAGTACTTC
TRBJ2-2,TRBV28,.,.,CASLEGYTGELFF,TGTGCCAGCTTAGAGGGGTACACCGGGGAGCTGTTTTTT
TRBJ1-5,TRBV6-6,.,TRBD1,CASTPGQQIGPQHF,TGTGCCAGCACGCCGGGACAGCAGATTGGGCCCCAGCATTTT
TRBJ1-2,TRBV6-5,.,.,CASSYEGVWYGYTF,TGTGCCAGCAGTTACGAGGGGGTTTGGTATGGCTACACCTTC
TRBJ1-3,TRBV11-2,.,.,CASTTPGSSGNTIYF,TGTGCCAGCACTACTCCAGGGAGCTCTGGAAACACCATATATTTT
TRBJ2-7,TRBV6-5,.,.,CASSQMGVTEF,TGTGCCAGCAGTCAAATGGGGGTAACGGAATTC
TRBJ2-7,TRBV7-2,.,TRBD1,CASSSSGTGFHEQYF,TGTGCCAGCAGCTCGTCCGGGACAGGGTTCCACGAGCAGTACTTC
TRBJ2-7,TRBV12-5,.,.,CASGTGYEQYF,TGTGCTAGTGGAACAGGCTACGAGCAGTACTTC
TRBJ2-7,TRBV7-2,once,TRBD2,CASSRLAGVYEQYF,TGTGCCAGCAGCAGACTAGCGGGAGTATACGAGCAGTACTTC
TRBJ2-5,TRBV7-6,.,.,CASSFSPETQYF,TGTGCCAGCAGCTTTTCCCCAGAGACCCAGTACTTC
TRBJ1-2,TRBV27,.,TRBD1,CASSLRQGADGYTF,TGTGCCAGCAGTTTAAGACAGGGGGCAGATGGCTACACCTTC
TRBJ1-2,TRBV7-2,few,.,CASSLNYRARRDGYTF,TGTGCCAGCAGCTTAAATTATAGGGCCCGCAGGGACGGCTACACCTTC
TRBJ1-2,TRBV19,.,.,CASSILSGTTFYGYTF,TGTGCCAGTAGTATTCTGTCCGGGACAACTTTTTATGGCTACACCTTC
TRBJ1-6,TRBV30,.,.,CAWLYRTAASPLHF,TGTGCCTGGCTTTATCGGACAGCTGCCTCACCCCTCCACTTT
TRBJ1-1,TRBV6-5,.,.,CASSYSQGKAEAFF,TGTGCCAGCAGTTACTCCCAGGGAAAGGCTGAAGCTTTCTTT
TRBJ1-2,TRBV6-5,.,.,CASSLEVAGAYGYTF,TGTGCCAGCTCCCTAGAAGTGGCAGGGGCCTATGGCTACACCTTC
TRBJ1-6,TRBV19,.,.,CASSIGGLDYNSPLHF,TGTGCCAGTAGTATCGGGGGTCTCGATTACAATTCACCCCTCCACTTT
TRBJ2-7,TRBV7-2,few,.,CASSLAAGPYEQYF,TGTGCCAGCAGCTTAGCGGCAGGGCCCTACGAGCAGTACTTC
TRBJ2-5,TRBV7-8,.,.,CASSPSLLGPGETQYF,TGTGCCAGCAGCCCCTCCCTCCTCGGTCCTGGGGAGACCCAGTACTTC
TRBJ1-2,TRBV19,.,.,CASSTRNIGNYGYTF,TGTGCCAGTAGTACCCGAAATATAGGGAACTATGGCTACACCTTC
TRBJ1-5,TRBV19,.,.,CAVSGIGNRNQPQHF,TGTGCCGTTAGCGGGATAGGGAACCGCAATCAGCCCCAGCATTTT
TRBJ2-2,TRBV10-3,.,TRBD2,CAISEGLAGVGTGELFF,TGTGCCATCAGTGAAGGGCTAGCGGGAGTTGGTACCGGGGAGCTGTTTTTT
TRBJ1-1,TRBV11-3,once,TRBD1,CASSSTGGAEAFF,TGTGCCAGCAGCTCAACAGGGGGAGCTGAAGCTTTCTTT
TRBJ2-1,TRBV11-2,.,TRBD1,CASSSRTGGRDEQFF,TGTGCCAGCAGCTCCCGGACAGGGGGCAGGGATGAGCAGTTCTTC
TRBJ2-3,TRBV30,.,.,CAWSVDGVLDTQYF,TGTGCCTGGAGTGTAGACGGGGTCCTCGATACGCAGTATTTT
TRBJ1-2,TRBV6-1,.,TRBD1,CASSEMAGGRRGYTF,TGTGCCAGCAGTGAAATGGCAGGGGGTCGTCGTGGCTACACCTTC
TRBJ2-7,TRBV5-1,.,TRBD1,CASSARQGSYEQYF,TGCGCCAGCAGCGCCAGACAGGGCTCCTACGAGCAGTACTTC
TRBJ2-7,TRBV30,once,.,CAWSSSYEQYF,TGTGCCTGGAGTTCGAGCTACGAGCAGTACTTC
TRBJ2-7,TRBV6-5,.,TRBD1,CASSYSGQGSYEQYF,TGTGCCAGCAGTTACTCAGGACAGGGGTCCTACGAGCAGTACTTC
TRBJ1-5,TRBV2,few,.,CASSLLATGNQPQHF,TGTGCCAGCAGTCTTTTGGCGACAGGAAATCAGCCCCAGCATTTT
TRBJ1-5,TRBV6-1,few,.,CASRREGVSNQPQHF,TGTGCCAGCAGGCGGGAGGGAGTCAGCAATCAGCCCCAGCATTTT
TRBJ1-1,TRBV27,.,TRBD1,CASSFQGATEAFF,TGTGCCAGCAGTTTTCAGGGGGCCACTGAAGCTTTCTTT
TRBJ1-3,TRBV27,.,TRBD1,CASSLLGTGSGNTIYF,TGTGCCAGCAGTTTATTAGGGACAGGCTCTGGAAACACCATATATTTT
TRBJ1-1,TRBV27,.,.,CASSPGSGSPTNTEAFF,TGTGCCAGCAGTCCGGGATCAGGGTCGCCGACTAACACTGAAGCTTTCTTT
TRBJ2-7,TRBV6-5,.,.,CASSRRQYYEQYF,TGTGCCAGCAGCCGTCGACAGTACTACGAGCAGTACTTC